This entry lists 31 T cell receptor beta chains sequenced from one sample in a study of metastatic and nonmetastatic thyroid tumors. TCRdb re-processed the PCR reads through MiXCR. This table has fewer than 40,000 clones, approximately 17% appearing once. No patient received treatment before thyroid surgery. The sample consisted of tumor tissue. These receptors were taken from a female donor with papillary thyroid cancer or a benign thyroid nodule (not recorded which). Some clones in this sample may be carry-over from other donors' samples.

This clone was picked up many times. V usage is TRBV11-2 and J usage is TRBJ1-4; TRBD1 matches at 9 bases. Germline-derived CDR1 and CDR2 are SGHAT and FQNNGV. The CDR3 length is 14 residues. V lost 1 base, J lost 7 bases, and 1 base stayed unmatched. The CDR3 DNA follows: TGTGCCAGCAGCTTAGGGACAGGGGCTGAAAAACTGTTTTTT. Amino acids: CASSLGTGAEKLFF.

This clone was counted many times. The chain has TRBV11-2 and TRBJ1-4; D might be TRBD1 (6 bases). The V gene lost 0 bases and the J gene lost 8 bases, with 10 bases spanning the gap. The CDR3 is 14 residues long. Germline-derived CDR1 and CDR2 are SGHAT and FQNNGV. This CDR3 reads CASSLETGHEKLFF. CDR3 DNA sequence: TGTGCCAGCAGCTTAGAGACAGGACACGAAAAACTGTTTTTT.

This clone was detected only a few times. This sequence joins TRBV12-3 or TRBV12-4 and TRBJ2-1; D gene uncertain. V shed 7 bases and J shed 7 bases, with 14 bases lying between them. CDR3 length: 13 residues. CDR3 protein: CASTLQTVNEQFF. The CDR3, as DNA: TGTGCCAGCACTTTGCAGACTGTAAATGAGCAGTTCTTC.

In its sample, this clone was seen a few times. The chain's CDR3 is CASSLWTSGENIQYF. CDR3 coding DNA: TGTGCCAGCAGCTTGTGGACTAGCGGGGAAAACATTCAGTACTTC. V usage is TRBV7-9 and J usage is TRBJ2-4; TRBD2 aligns across 12 bases. This CDR3 has 15 amino acids. Germline trimming cut 3 bases from V and 5 bases from J; bases unmatched to any gene: 2. Germline-derived CDR1 and CDR2 are SEHNR and FQNEAQ (reference sequence).

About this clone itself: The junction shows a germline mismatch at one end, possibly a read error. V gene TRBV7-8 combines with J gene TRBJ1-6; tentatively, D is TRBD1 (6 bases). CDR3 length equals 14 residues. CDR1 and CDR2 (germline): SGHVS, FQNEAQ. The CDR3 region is CASSSQGGGQPLHF. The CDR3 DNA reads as TGTGCTAGCAGCTCACAGGGTGGGGGTCAACCCCTCCACTTT.

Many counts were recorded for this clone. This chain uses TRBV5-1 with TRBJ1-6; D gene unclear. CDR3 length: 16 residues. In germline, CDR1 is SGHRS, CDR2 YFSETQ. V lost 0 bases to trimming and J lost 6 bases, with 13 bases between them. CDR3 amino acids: CASSLAVQGSNSPLHF. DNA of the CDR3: TGCGCCAGCAGCTTGGCCGTCCAAGGCAGTAATTCACCCCTCCACTTT.

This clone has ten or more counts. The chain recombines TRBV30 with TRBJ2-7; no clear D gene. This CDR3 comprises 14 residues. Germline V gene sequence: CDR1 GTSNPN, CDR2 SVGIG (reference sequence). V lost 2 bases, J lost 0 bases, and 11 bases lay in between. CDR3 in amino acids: CAWSYQTFSYEQYF. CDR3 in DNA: TGTGCCTGGAGTTATCAGACATTCTCCTACGAGCAGTACTTC.

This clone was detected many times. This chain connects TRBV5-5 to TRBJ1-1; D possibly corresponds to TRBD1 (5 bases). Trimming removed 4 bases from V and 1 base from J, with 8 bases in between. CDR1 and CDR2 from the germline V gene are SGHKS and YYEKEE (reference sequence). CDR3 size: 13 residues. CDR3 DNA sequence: TGTGCCAGCAGCCGTGGGGGGAACACTGAAGCTTTCTTT. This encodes CASSRGGNTEAFF.

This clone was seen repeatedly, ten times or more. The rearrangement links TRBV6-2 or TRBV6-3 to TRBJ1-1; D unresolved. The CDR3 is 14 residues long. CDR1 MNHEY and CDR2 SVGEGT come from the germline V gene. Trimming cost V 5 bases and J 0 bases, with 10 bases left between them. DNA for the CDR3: TGTGCCAGCAGTCTTGATTACATGAACACTGAAGCTTTCTTT. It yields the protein CASSLDYMNTEAFF.

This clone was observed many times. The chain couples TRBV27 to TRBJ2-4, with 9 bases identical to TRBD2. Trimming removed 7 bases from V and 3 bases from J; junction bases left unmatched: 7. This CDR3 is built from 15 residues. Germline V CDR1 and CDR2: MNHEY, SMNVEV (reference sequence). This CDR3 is CASTGGGGNKNIQYF. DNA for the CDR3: TGTGCCAGCACAGGCGGGGGGGGGAACAAAAACATTCAGTACTTC.

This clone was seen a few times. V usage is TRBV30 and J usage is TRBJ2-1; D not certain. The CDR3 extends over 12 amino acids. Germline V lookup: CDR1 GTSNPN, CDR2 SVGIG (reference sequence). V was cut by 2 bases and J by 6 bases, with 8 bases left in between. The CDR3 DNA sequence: TGTGCCTGGAGTACCCTACCCAATGAGCAGTTCTTC. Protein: CAWSTLPNEQFF.

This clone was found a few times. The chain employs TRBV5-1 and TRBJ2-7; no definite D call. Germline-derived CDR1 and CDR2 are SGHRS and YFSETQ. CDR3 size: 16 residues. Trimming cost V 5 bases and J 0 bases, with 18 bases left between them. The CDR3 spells CASRPYTFRISYEQYF. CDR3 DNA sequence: TGCGCCAGCAGGCCGTACACTTTTAGGATCTCCTACGAGCAGTACTTC. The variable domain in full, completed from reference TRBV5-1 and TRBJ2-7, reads KAGVTQTPRYLIKTRGQQVTLSCSPISGHRSVSWYQQTPGQGLQFLFEYFSETQRNKGNFPGRFSGRQFSNSRSEMNVSTLELGDSALYLCASRPYTFRISYEQYFGPGTRLTVT.

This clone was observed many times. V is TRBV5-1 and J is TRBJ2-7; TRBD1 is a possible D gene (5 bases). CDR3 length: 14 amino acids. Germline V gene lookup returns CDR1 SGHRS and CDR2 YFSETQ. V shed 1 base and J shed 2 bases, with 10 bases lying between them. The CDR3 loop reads CASSLRGQAYEQYF. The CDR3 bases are TGCGCCAGCAGCTTGAGGGGTCAGGCCTACGAGCAGTACTTC.

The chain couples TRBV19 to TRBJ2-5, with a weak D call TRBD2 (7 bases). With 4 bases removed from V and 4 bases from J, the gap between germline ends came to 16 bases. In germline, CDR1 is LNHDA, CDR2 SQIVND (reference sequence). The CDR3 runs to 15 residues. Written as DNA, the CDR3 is TGTGCCAGTAGTAAGGGGGGGAGCGGTGGAGAGACCCAGTACTTC. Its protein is CASSKGGSGGETQYF.

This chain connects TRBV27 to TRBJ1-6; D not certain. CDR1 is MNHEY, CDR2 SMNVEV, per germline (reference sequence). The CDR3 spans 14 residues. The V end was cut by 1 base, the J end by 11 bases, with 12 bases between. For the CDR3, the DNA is TGTGCCAGCAGTTTATGGGCCGGCGAGACACCCCTCCACTTT. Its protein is CASSLWAGETPLHF.

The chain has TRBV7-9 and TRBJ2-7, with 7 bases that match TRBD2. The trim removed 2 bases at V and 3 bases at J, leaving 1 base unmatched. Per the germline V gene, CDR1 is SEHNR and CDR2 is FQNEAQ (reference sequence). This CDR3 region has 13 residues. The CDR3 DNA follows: TGTGCCAGCAGCTTATCGGGAGGCTACGAGCAGTACTTC. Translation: CASSLSGGYEQYF.

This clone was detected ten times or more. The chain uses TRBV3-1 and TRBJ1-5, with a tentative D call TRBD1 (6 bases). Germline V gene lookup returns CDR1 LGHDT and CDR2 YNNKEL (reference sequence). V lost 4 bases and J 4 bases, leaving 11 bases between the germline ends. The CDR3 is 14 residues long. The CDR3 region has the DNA TGTGCCAGCAGCCCCCACAGGGAGAATCAGCCCCAGCATTTT. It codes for CASSPHRENQPQHF.

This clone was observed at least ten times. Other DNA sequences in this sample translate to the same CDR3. The CDR3 protein is CASSPPRGPLHF. Written as DNA, the CDR3 is TGTGCCAGCAGCCCCCCTCGAGGACCCCTCCACTTT. J is TRBJ1-6 and V is TRBV28; D unresolved. Germline CDR1 reads MDHEN; CDR2 reads SYDVKM. The CDR3 extends over 12 amino acids. Trimming removed 6 bases at V and 12 bases at J, with 12 bases between.

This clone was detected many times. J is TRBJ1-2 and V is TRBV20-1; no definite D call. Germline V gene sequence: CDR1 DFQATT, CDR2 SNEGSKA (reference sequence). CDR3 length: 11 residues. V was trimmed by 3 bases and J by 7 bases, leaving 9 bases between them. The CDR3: CSASRGPGYTF. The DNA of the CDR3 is TGCAGTGCTAGTCGAGGGCCTGGCTACACCTTC.

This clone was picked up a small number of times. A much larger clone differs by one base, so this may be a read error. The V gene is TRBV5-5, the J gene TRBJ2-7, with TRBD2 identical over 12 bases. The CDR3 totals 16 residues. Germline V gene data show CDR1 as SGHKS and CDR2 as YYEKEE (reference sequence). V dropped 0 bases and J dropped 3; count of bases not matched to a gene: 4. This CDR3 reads CASSLGLAGGVYEQYF. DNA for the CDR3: TGTGCCAGCAGCTTGGGTCTAGCGGGAGGGGTCTACGAGCAGTACTTC.

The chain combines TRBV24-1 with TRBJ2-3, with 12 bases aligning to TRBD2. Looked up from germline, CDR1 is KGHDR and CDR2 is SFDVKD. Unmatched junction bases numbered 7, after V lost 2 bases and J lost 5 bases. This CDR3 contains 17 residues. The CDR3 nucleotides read TGTGCCACCAGTGATTCCTTGACTAGCGGGAGCCGAGATACGCAGTATTTT. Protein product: CATSDSLTSGSRDTQYF.

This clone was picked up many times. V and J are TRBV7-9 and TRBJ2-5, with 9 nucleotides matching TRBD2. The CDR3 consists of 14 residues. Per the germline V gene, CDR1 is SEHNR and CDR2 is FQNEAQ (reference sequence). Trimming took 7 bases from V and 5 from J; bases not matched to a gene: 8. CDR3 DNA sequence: TGTGCCAGCACGGGGCTAGCGGGGTTGGAGACCCAGTACTTC. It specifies CASTGLAGLETQYF.

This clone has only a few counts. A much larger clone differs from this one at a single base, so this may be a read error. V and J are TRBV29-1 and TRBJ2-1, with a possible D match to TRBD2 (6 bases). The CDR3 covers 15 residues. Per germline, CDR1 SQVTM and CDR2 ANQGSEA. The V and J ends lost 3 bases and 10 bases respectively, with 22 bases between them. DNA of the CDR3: TGCAGCGTTGATGGAGCGTGGGGGAGGCTGCGAGAGCAGTTCTTC. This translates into CSVDGAWGRLREQFF.

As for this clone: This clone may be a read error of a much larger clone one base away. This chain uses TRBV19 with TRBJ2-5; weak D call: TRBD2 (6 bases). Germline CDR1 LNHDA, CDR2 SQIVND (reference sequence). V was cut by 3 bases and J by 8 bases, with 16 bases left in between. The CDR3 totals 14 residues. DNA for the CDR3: TGTGCCAGTAGTATGCAGCTAGCGAGAGATACCCAGTACTTC. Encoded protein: CASSMQLARDTQYF.

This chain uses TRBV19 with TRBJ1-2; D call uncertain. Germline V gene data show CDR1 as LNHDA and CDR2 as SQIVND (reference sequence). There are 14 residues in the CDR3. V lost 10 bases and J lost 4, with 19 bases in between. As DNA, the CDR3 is TGTGCCATTAAAACGAGGGTGTCTACCTATGGCTACACCTTC. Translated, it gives CAIKTRVSTYGYTF. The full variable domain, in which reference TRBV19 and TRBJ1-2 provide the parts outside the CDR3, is DGGITQSPKYLFRKEGQNVTLSCEQNLNHDAMYWYRQDPGQGLRLIYYSQIVNDFQKGDIAEGYSVSREKKESFPLTVTSAQKNPTAFYLCAIKTRVSTYGYTFGSGTRLTVV.

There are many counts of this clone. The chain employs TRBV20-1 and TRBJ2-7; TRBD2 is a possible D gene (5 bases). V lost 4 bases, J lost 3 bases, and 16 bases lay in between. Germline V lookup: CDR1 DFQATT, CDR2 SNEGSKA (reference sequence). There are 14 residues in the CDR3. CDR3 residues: CSATNQDFYYEQYF. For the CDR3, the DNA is TGCAGTGCTACGAACCAGGACTTTTACTACGAGCAGTACTTC.

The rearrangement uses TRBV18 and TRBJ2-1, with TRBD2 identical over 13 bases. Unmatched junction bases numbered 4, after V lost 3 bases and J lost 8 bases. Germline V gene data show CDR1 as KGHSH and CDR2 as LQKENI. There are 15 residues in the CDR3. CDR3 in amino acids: CASSPSGLAGHEQFF. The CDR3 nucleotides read TGTGCCAGCTCACCCTCGGGACTAGCGGGGCATGAGCAGTTCTTC.

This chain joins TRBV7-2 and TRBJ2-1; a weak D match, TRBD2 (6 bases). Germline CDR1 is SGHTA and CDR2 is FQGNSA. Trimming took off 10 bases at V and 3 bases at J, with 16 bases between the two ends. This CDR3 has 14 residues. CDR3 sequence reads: CATSPGRNYNEQFF. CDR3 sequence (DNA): TGTGCCACCTCCCCCGGGAGAAACTACAATGAGCAGTTCTTC.

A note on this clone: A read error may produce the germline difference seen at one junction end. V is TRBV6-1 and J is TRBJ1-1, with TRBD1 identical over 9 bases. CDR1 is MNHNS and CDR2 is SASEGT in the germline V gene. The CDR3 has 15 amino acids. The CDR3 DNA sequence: TGTGCCAGCAGTCTTCACAGGGGGCGCATCTCTGAAGCCTTCTTT. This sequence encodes CASSLHRGRISEAFF.

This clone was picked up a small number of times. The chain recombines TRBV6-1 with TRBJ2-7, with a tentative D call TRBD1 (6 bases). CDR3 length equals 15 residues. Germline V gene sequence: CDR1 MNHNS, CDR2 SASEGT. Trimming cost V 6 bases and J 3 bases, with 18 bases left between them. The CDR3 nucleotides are TGTGCCAGCAGACGAGGACAGCTATGGGGCTACGAGCAGTACTTC. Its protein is CASRRGQLWGYEQYF.

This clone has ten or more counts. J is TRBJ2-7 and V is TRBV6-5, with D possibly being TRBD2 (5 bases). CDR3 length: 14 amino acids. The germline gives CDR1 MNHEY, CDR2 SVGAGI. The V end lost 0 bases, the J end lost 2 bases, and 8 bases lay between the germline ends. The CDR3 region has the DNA TGTGCCAGCAGTTACTCGAGGGTCCCCTACGAGCAGTACTTC. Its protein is CASSYSRVPYEQYF.